A selection of T cell receptor beta chains follows, all from one sample in a study of graft-versus-host responses after intestinal transplantation. No antigen has been assigned to these receptors. Method: immunoSEQ multiplex PCR; TCRdb's copy keeps in-frame clones and lacks some. The sample carries about 100,000 clones, over 75% recorded once. The source material was unstimulated CD4+ T cells sorted from spleen or lymph node cells, sampled before intestinal transplant. Receptor source: a human donor who received an intestinal transplant. Both conserved end residues are part of each CDR3. The D gene is left open where the match is weak. Size is omitted from some rows. Given values are once, few, many or a class for expanded clones.

CASSDPGRARGEQFF	TGTGCCAGCAGTGATCCTGGGAGGGCCAGGGGTGAGCAGTTCTTC	TRBV5-5	TRBJ2-1	.	.
CASSGQGGSGLNYEQYF	TGTGCCAGCAGTGGCCAGGGGGGAAGCGGGCTTAACTACGAGCAGTACTTC	TRBV6-1	TRBJ2-7	.	once
CAWSVKGYSPLHF	TGTGCCTGGAGTGTTAAGGGTTATTCACCCCTCCACTTT	TRBV30	TRBJ1-6	.	.
CASSEGGTGIYEQYF	TGTGCCAGCAGTGAAGGTGGGACAGGGATCTACGAGCAGTACTTC	TRBV2	TRBJ2-7	TRBD1	.
CASSLKVAGTGYNEQFF	TGTGCCAGCAGCTTAAAGGTCGCCGGGACAGGATACAATGAGCAGTTCTTC	TRBV11-2	TRBJ2-1	TRBD1	.
CASSYAFGQVNEKLFF	TGTGCCAGCAGTTACGCCTTCGGGCAGGTTAATGAAAAACTGTTTTTT	TRBV6-5	TRBJ1-4	.	.
CASSRQVQETQYF	TGTGCCAGCAGCAGACAGGTCCAAGAGACCCAGTACTTC	TRBV7-2	TRBJ2-5	.	once
CASSTLAGVYEQYF	TGTGCCAGCAGTACTCTAGCGGGAGTATACGAGCAGTACTTC	TRBV6-4	TRBJ2-7	TRBD2	.
CASSLTAGTRTDYEQYF	TGTGCCAGTAGTTTAACCGCCGGGACTAGAACGGACTACGAGCAGTACTTC	TRBV19	TRBJ2-7	TRBD2	.
CASSLGTSGYNEQFF	TGTGCCAGCAGCTTAGGGACTAGCGGCTACAATGAGCAGTTCTTC	TRBV7-3	TRBJ2-1	TRBD2	.
CASSIRRTGTYGYTF	TGTGCCAGTAGTATCCGCCGAACAGGGACTTATGGCTACACCTTC	TRBV19	TRBJ1-2	.	.
CASSLGLGPQETQYF	TGTGCCAGCAGCTTAGGCCTGGGGCCACAAGAGACCCAGTACTTC	TRBV7-2	TRBJ2-5	.	.
CASSVQGGNTDTQYF	TGTGCCAGCAGCGTCCAAGGGGGGAACACAGATACGCAGTATTTT	TRBV9	TRBJ2-3	.	.
CASSSRLGHEQYF	TGTGCCAGCAGCTCTAGGTTAGGCCACGAGCAGTACTTC	TRBV9	TRBJ2-7	.	.
CASSYREGLPEAFF	TGTGCCAGCAGCTATCGGGAGGGGCTCCCTGAAGCTTTCTTT	TRBV6-5	TRBJ1-1	.	.
CASTSTGSGIGGTIYF	TGCGCCAGCACGTCGACAGGGTCCGGAATTGGCGGCACCATATATTTT	TRBV5-1	TRBJ1-3	TRBD1	.
CSVDSGTGGTYEQYF	TGCAGCGTTGACTCTGGGACAGGGGGCACGTACGAGCAGTACTTC	TRBV29-1	TRBJ2-7	TRBD1	.